This paragraph covers one TCR beta chain sequence. The data were taken from a study of T cell responses to AZD1222 COVID-19 vaccine. Profiled with immunoSEQ multiplex PCR; TCRdb holds only in-frame clones, not every one. The sample has about 140,000 clones; 90% to 95% are singletons. The CDR3 loop spans 16 amino acids. Germline-derived CDR1 and CDR2 are DFQATT and SNEGSKA (reference sequence). V lost 3 bases, J lost 2 bases, and 20 bases lay in between. V is TRBV20-1 and J is TRBJ2-7, with D perhaps matching TRBD2 (5 bases). The specimen comprised peripheral blood, sampled on day 0 of AZD1222 vaccination. This clonotype was obtained from an adult in good health. The CDR3: CSASGESKGATYEQYF. The CDR3 DNA sequence: TGCAGTGCTAGTGGGGAGAGCAAGGGAGCTACCTACGAGCAGTACTTC.